This TCR beta chain was recovered during a study of blood T cell repertoires in COVID-19. For the study at large: Samples came from the United States, Italy and Spain, spanning acute and convalescent COVID-19. The analysed material was cDNA or gDNA that came from T cells, B-cell-depleted T cells, or PBMCs.

This table comes from immunoSEQ multiplex PCR, and its TCRdb copy is limited to in-frame clones, with some not included. The repertoire holds around 300,000 clones, with 85% as singletons. This CDR3 has 15 amino acids. Germline V gene sequence: CDR1 KGHDR, CDR2 SFDVKD. V was trimmed by 6 bases and J by 1 base, leaving 11 bases between them. Material for sequencing was PBMCs or T cells enriched from blood (not recorded which). This TCR was recovered from a woman aged 45-60 years who had recovered from COVID-19. The gene calls are TRBV24-1 and TRBJ2-2; D possibly corresponds to TRBD1 (5 bases). The DNA of the CDR3 is TGTGCCACCAGTACCATAGGGGTGAACACCGGGGAGCTGTTTTTT. This gives the protein CATSTIGVNTGELFF.